Included here is one TCR beta chain sequence, with context. Its antigen specificity is not known. No much larger clone is present one base from it, and per-base qualities are unavailable. The data are from a study of OX40 agonist ivuxolimab in advanced cancers. A note on the overall study: The costimulatory receptor OX40 (CD134) was targeted by ivuxolimab, a fully human IgG2 agonistic monoclonal antibody. Intravenous ivuxolimab was administered to patients every 2 weeks at six dose levels: 0.01, 0.1, 0.3, 1.5, 3 and 10 mg/kg. Of the roughly 51 dose-escalation patients, hepatocellular carcinoma was present in about 20, melanoma in around 15, renal cell carcinoma in 9 and head and neck cancer in 9. A male proportion of approximately 83% and a mean age of 60 years, ranging from roughly 20 to 80, were recorded for the dose-escalation cohort. Patients were allowed to have had prior anti-PD-1, anti-PD-L1 or anti-CTLA-4 therapy, and around 43% of the dose-escalation patients had been treated with checkpoint inhibitors. Three dose-escalation patients achieved partial responses, one with hepatocellular carcinoma and two with cutaneous melanoma. The point of sequencing TCRbeta in the periphery was to test whether ivuxolimab changed TCR sequence diversity and drove clonal T-cell expansion. The paper describes the monotherapy dose-escalation part (N of about 52 patients) of the phase I trial of ivuxolimab.

Patients with autoimmune disease history or receiving systemic immunosuppression were excluded from the trial. Peripheral blood for TCR sequencing was collected from all dose cohorts at baseline, on cycle 4 day 1, and on cycle 7 day 1. The samples were drawn from a first-in-human, open-label, multicenter phase I dose-escalation trial of ivuxolimab. The trial enrolled adults with locally advanced or metastatic head and neck squamous cell, hepatocellular, melanoma or renal cell carcinoma. Before TCR sequencing, CD4+ and CD8+ T cells were separately sorted from peripheral blood. Measured from the cysteine to the phenylalanine, the CDR3 is 15 residues long. The retained sequence is limited to the CDR3, 45 bases, with the frame set at the first base. Based on the germline V gene, the CDR1 and CDR2 sequences are MGHRA and YSYEKL. V sheds 1 base and J sheds 0 bases, leaving 7 bases between their ends. Study-level results and caveats: The antigen specificity of the clonally expanded peripheral T cells was not determined. After ivuxolimab, expanded clones were on average more numerous among CD8+ T cells than among CD4+ T cells. Clonal expansion of both CD4+ and CD8+ blood T cells was observed from baseline to week 6 at doses 0.1 to 3.0 mg/kg. In partial responders in the 0.1-3.0 mg/kg groups, normalized peripheral clonal expansion was found to be among the lowest, especially among CD8+ T cells. Low levels of normalized T-cell clonal expansion were also seen in some patients who did not respond.

Genomic DNA was extracted from sorted cells for sequencing of the TCRbeta CDR3 region. The immunoSEQ Assay was used for sequencing of TCRbeta CDR3 regions. Here the immuneACCESS table is served through TCRdb, limited to in-frame sequences with V and J called. Missing clones are a known gap in these copies; in checked studies unresolved V genes cover under half, and the rest lacks a known reason. The sample profile shows some 110,000 clones; just over 90% of them were found once. The ten biggest clones cover around 0.47% of the sample. The sequenced sample was CD4+ or CD8+ T cells sorted from blood, obtained in a trial of the OX40 agonist ivuxolimab. The sequence came from an adult with an advanced solid tumor such as melanoma, head and neck, liver or kidney cancer. In this chain, TRBV4-1 is recombined with TRBJ2-1, with the D assignment possibly TRBD1 or TRBD2, given 5 matching bases for each. This receptor has the CDR3 CASSQGGTSYNEQFF. The nucleotide sequence is TGCGCCAGCAGCCAAGGGGGGACCTCCTACAATGAGCAGTTCTTC.